A selection of T cell receptor beta chains follows, all from one sample in a study of blood T cells in healthy people across ages. TCRdb processed the 5' RACE reads anew with MiXCR; each CDR3 protein has one entry. The data contain around 2 million distinct CDR3 sequences, around 40% of them singletons. The material sequenced was blood. The receptors derive from a human donor in good health. CDR3s include the opening cysteine and the closing phenylalanine or tryptophan. The order of the fields is CDR3 protein, CDR3 DNA, D gene, V gene, J gene, clone size. A D gene is named only where the DNA matches it firmly. A clone size is listed for some rows: how often the clone was seen (once, few, many), or a class if it is expanded.

cdr3_aa: CASSVVPTGEQFF
cdr3_nt: TGTGCCAGCAGCGTAGTTCCGACGGGGGAGCAGTTCTTC
d_call: .
v_call: TRBV9
j_call: TRBJ2-1
clone_size: .

cdr3_aa: CSVGSGSGELFF
cdr3_nt: TGCAGCGTTGGGTCGGGGTCCGGGGAGCTGTTTTTT
d_call: .
v_call: TRBV29-1
j_call: TRBJ2-2
clone_size: once

cdr3_aa: CSVTTGGQETQYF
cdr3_nt: TGCAGCGTGACGACAGGGGGACAAGAGACCCAGTACTTC
d_call: TRBD1
v_call: TRBV29-1
j_call: TRBJ2-5
clone_size: once

cdr3_aa: CASSQRGGGVLEQYF
cdr3_nt: TGCGCCAGCAGCCAAAGGGGCGGGGGGGTCCTGGAGCAGTACTTC
d_call: TRBD2
v_call: TRBV4-3
j_call: TRBJ2-7
clone_size: .

cdr3_aa: CSARDSQRGTHTQYF
cdr3_nt: TGCAGTGCTAGAGATTCTCAGCGGGGGACCCATACGCAGTATTTT
d_call: TRBD2
v_call: TRBV20-1
j_call: TRBJ2-3
clone_size: .

cdr3_aa: CASTFGTEQYF
cdr3_nt: TGTGCCAGCACCTTCGGGACCGAGCAGTACTTC
d_call: .
v_call: TRBV6-2/TRBV6-3
j_call: TRBJ2-7
clone_size: few

cdr3_aa: CSARDGFSQYF
cdr3_nt: TGCAGTGCTAGAGATGGGTTTTCCCAGTACTTC
d_call: .
v_call: TRBV20-1
j_call: TRBJ2-5
clone_size: few

cdr3_aa: CASSLGQSLAAQYF
cdr3_nt: TGTGCCAGCAGTTTAGGACAATCGTTAGCCGCCCAGTACTTC
d_call: .
v_call: TRBV28
j_call: TRBJ2-5
clone_size: .

cdr3_aa: CASSPNPGLAGGPSDTQYF
cdr3_nt: TGTGCCAGCAGCCCAAACCCGGGACTAGCGGGGGGGCCTTCAGATACGCAGTATTTT
d_call: TRBD2
v_call: TRBV3-1
j_call: TRBJ2-3
clone_size: .

cdr3_aa: CASSQRWGAEETQYF
cdr3_nt: TGTGCCAGCAGCCAGAGGTGGGGGGCTGAAGAGACCCAGTACTTC
d_call: .
v_call: TRBV27
j_call: TRBJ2-5
clone_size: .

cdr3_aa: CASSPTGHNEAFF
cdr3_nt: TGTGCCAGCAGCCCTACAGGGCATAATGAAGCTTTCTTT
d_call: .
v_call: TRBV6-2/TRBV6-3
j_call: TRBJ1-1
clone_size: .

cdr3_aa: CASSSRAPGVQPQHF
cdr3_nt: TGTGCCAGCAGCTCGAGGGCGCCGGGGGTTCAGCCCCAGCATTTT
d_call: .
v_call: TRBV21-1
j_call: TRBJ1-5
clone_size: .

cdr3_aa: CATSRDRGKEGYTF
cdr3_nt: TGTGCCACCAGCAGAGATCGAGGGAAGGAGGGCTACACCTTC
d_call: .
v_call: TRBV15
j_call: TRBJ1-2
clone_size: .

cdr3_aa: CATRQGARHEQYF
cdr3_nt: TGTGCCACCCGACAGGGGGCGCGCCACGAGCAGTACTTC
d_call: TRBD1
v_call: TRBV28
j_call: TRBJ2-7
clone_size: .

cdr3_aa: CSARDKGGSGLQETQYF
cdr3_nt: TGCAGTGCTAGAGATAAGGGGGGATCGGGACTGCAAGAGACCCAGTACTTC
d_call: .
v_call: TRBV20-1
j_call: TRBJ2-5
clone_size: few

cdr3_aa: CASIETGELFF
cdr3_nt: TGTGCCAGCATAGAGACCGGGGAGCTGTTTTTT
d_call: .
v_call: TRBV12-3/TRBV12-4
j_call: TRBJ2-2
clone_size: .

cdr3_aa: CATIGTGVVDTQYF
cdr3_nt: TGTGCCACCATCGGGACAGGGGTTGTAGATACGCAGTATTTT
d_call: TRBD1
v_call: TRBV2
j_call: TRBJ2-3
clone_size: .

cdr3_aa: CASSNTGLAGDGTQYF
cdr3_nt: TGTGCCAGCAGTAACACCGGACTAGCGGGGGACGGGACCCAGTACTTC
d_call: TRBD2
v_call: TRBV28
j_call: TRBJ2-5
clone_size: once

cdr3_aa: CASSHGVDRNTEAFF
cdr3_nt: TGCGCCAGCAGCCATGGGGTCGACAGGAACACTGAAGCTTTCTTT
d_call: .
v_call: TRBV4-3
j_call: TRBJ1-1
clone_size: .

cdr3_aa: CASSYSPGAGVYGYTF
cdr3_nt: TGTGCCAGCAGTTACTCCCCCGGGGCTGGAGTTTATGGCTACACCTTC
d_call: .
v_call: TRBV6-6
j_call: TRBJ1-2
clone_size: .

cdr3_aa: CSANGVRQETQYF
cdr3_nt: TGCAGTGCTAACGGGGTGCGCCAAGAGACCCAGTACTTC
d_call: .
v_call: TRBV20-1
j_call: TRBJ2-5
clone_size: few

cdr3_aa: CASSRLDRVNREQFF
cdr3_nt: TGTGCCAGCAGCAGATTAGACAGGGTAAATCGCGAGCAGTTCTTC
d_call: TRBD1
v_call: TRBV7-9
j_call: TRBJ2-1
clone_size: once

cdr3_aa: CASSSRQANTEAFF
cdr3_nt: TGTGCCAGCAGCTCTAGACAGGCTAACACTGAAGCTTTCTTT
d_call: .
v_call: TRBV5-5
j_call: TRBJ1-1
clone_size: few

cdr3_aa: CASSPQQIMNTEAFF
cdr3_nt: TGTGCCAGCAGCCCCCAGCAGATTATGAACACTGAAGCTTTCTTT
d_call: .
v_call: TRBV5-6
j_call: TRBJ1-1
clone_size: .

cdr3_aa: CSVEEGATDTQYF
cdr3_nt: TGCAGCGTTGAGGAGGGGGCTACAGATACGCAGTATTTT
d_call: .
v_call: TRBV29-1
j_call: TRBJ2-3
clone_size: few

cdr3_aa: CASSIGAGTDTQYF
cdr3_nt: TGTGCCAGCAGCATAGGGGCCGGCACAGATACGCAGTATTTT
d_call: .
v_call: TRBV7-3
j_call: TRBJ2-3
clone_size: few

cdr3_aa: CASSEQRYGYTF
cdr3_nt: TGTGCCAGCAGTGAACAGCGTTATGGCTACACCTTC
d_call: .
v_call: TRBV12-3/TRBV12-4
j_call: TRBJ1-2
clone_size: .

cdr3_aa: CASSQGASNYGYTF
cdr3_nt: TGTGCCAGCAGTCAGGGGGCGAGTAACTATGGCTACACCTTC
d_call: TRBD1
v_call: TRBV4-3
j_call: TRBJ1-2
clone_size: few

cdr3_aa: CASTYGPHRDYTF
cdr3_nt: TGTGCCAGCACCTACGGCCCTCACCGGGACTACACCTTC
d_call: .
v_call: TRBV6-2/TRBV6-3
j_call: TRBJ1-2
clone_size: .

cdr3_aa: CASSLLGVYEQFF
cdr3_nt: TGTGCCAGCAGCTTACTAGGGGTGTATGAGCAGTTCTTC
d_call: .
v_call: TRBV7-2
j_call: TRBJ2-1
clone_size: .

cdr3_aa: CASSRGLAGAGVEQYF
cdr3_nt: TGCGCCAGCAGCCGCGGACTAGCGGGGGCGGGGGTCGAGCAGTACTTC
d_call: TRBD2
v_call: TRBV4-1
j_call: TRBJ2-7
clone_size: once

cdr3_aa: CASSAADRGNYGYTF
cdr3_nt: TGTGCCAGCAGCGCGGCGGACAGGGGTAACTATGGCTACACCTTC
d_call: TRBD1
v_call: TRBV7-9
j_call: TRBJ1-2
clone_size: .

cdr3_aa: CAISERGGTSTDTQYF
cdr3_nt: TGTGCCATCAGTGAGCGCGGGGGGACTAGCACAGATACGCAGTATTTT
d_call: TRBD2
v_call: TRBV10-3
j_call: TRBJ2-3
clone_size: .

cdr3_aa: CATSGLTIGTGYPNEQFF
cdr3_nt: TGTGCCACCAGTGGTTTAACAATCGGGACAGGGTATCCCAATGAGCAGTTCTTC
d_call: TRBD1
v_call: TRBV24-1
j_call: TRBJ2-1
clone_size: .

cdr3_aa: CASRESGGVDEQYF
cdr3_nt: TGTGCCAGCAGAGAATCAGGGGGGGTCGACGAGCAGTACTTC
d_call: .
v_call: TRBV28
j_call: TRBJ2-7
clone_size: few

cdr3_aa: CASSQRETERTEAFF
cdr3_nt: TGTGCCAGCAGCCAACGGGAGACGGAACGCACTGAAGCTTTCTTT
d_call: .
v_call: TRBV3-1
j_call: TRBJ1-1
clone_size: .

cdr3_aa: CSASILPGGYEQYF
cdr3_nt: TGCAGTGCTAGTATCTTGCCAGGGGGCTACGAGCAGTACTTC
d_call: TRBD1
v_call: TRBV20-1
j_call: TRBJ2-7
clone_size: few

cdr3_aa: CASSQVNGYTF
cdr3_nt: TGTGCCAGCAGCCAAGTGAATGGCTACACCTTC
d_call: .
v_call: TRBV3-1
j_call: TRBJ1-2
clone_size: few

cdr3_aa: CASSAETGISYEQYF
cdr3_nt: TGTGCCAGCAGTGCAGAGACAGGGATCTCCTACGAGCAGTACTTC
d_call: TRBD1
v_call: TRBV2
j_call: TRBJ2-7
clone_size: few

cdr3_aa: CASSLARTGQYF
cdr3_nt: TGTGCCAGCAGTTTAGCACGGACAGGGCAGTACTTC
d_call: TRBD1
v_call: TRBV12-3/TRBV12-4
j_call: TRBJ2-4
clone_size: few

cdr3_aa: CASSHKGEEQYF
cdr3_nt: TGTGCCAGCAGCCATAAAGGGGAAGAGCAGTACTTC
d_call: .
v_call: TRBV3-1
j_call: TRBJ2-7
clone_size: few